This T cell receptor (beta chain) appears in the sequencing data of a study of spatial heterogeneity in lung cancer. Study-level background: Alpha-chain sequences were detected in numbers that were consistently lower than beta-chain sequences. The average count in raw reads for each unique TCR and UMI combination exceeded nine appearances.

The V end was cut by 4 bases, the J end by 2 bases, with 18 bases between. The germline gives CDR1 SGHTA, CDR2 FQGTGA. This CDR3 is 16 amino acids long. TCRdb reprocessed the 5' RACE reads via MiXCR and lists one record per CDR3 protein. The sample shows 75,000 or so distinct CDR3 sequences, under 8.5% of them seen only once. Noted time point: sample taken at primary tumor resection. A total of some 70 untreated early-stage non-small cell lung cancer patients served as donors. Frozen PBMC, nontumor lung or tumor provided whole RNA, which was sequenced unsorted. The sample was PBMCs, taken at surgery. V gene TRBV7-3 combines with J gene TRBJ2-7, with D perhaps matching TRBD2 (5 bases). This receptor was identified in a male donor with early-stage non-small cell lung cancer. The CDR3 DNA sequence: TGTGCCAGCAGCTCCTCGGCGGGCTTGTCCCCCTACGAGCAGTACTTC. Protein: CASSSSAGLSPYEQYF.